A selection of T cell receptor beta chains follows, all from one sample in a study of shared clonotypes between healthy human individuals. Repertoires were generated with immunoSEQ multiplex PCR, while TCRdb's copy carries only in-frame clones and drops some. The data show about 650,000 clones, with nearly 97% seen just once and 0.11% held by the top ten. The sequenced sample consisted of naive CD8+ T cells sorted from blood. Receptor source: a woman in her twenties or thirties in good health. CDR3s include the opening cysteine and the closing phenylalanine or tryptophan. D genes are given only for firm matches. The listing skips clone size in some rows; elsewhere it reads once, few, many or a size class.

CDR3aa: CASSVAWGYEQYF; CDR3nt: TGTGCCAGCAGCGTAGCTTGGGGTTACGAGCAGTACTTC; j_gene: TRBJ2-7; abundance: -; len: 13; v_gene: TRBV9; d_gene: -
CDR3aa: CASSWGTGSYEQYF; CDR3nt: TGTGCCAGCAGTTGGGGAACAGGGTCCTACGAGCAGTACTTC; j_gene: TRBJ2-7; abundance: -; len: 14; v_gene: TRBV27; d_gene: -
CDR3aa: CASSLPRSEKLFF; CDR3nt: TGTGCCAGCAGTCTTCCCCGGTCTGAAAAACTGTTTTTT; j_gene: TRBJ1-4; abundance: -; len: 13; v_gene: TRBV28; d_gene: -
CDR3aa: CASSLGDKRYEQYF; CDR3nt: TGTGCCAGCAGCTTGGGGGACAAGAGATACGAGCAGTACTTC; j_gene: TRBJ2-7; abundance: -; len: 14; v_gene: TRBV5-4; d_gene: -
CDR3aa: CASSFAGRVEQYF; CDR3nt: TGTGCCAGCAGCTTTGCGGGTAGGGTCGAGCAGTACTTC; j_gene: TRBJ2-7; abundance: -; len: 13; v_gene: TRBV7-9; d_gene: -
CDR3aa: CASSVDASGTETQYF; CDR3nt: TGTGCCAGCAGCGTAGATGCTAGCGGGACAGAGACCCAGTACTTC; j_gene: TRBJ2-5; abundance: -; len: 15; v_gene: TRBV9; d_gene: TRBD2
CDR3aa: CASSSKLAGRGYEQYF; CDR3nt: TGTGCCAGCAGTTCAAAATTAGCGGGAAGGGGGTACGAGCAGTACTTC; j_gene: TRBJ2-7; abundance: -; len: 16; v_gene: TRBV27; d_gene: TRBD2
CDR3aa: CASSRLAVAAQFVTDTQYF; CDR3nt: TGTGCCAGCAGCCGTCTAGCGGTCGCGGCTCAATTTGTGACAGATACGCAGTATTTT; j_gene: TRBJ2-3; abundance: -; len: 19; v_gene: TRBV11-2; d_gene: TRBD2
CDR3aa: CASSDTAEIYEQYF; CDR3nt: TGTGCCAGCAGTGATACAGCGGAAATCTACGAGCAGTACTTC; j_gene: TRBJ2-7; abundance: -; len: 14; v_gene: TRBV6-1; d_gene: -
CDR3aa: CASSPAGVTETQYF; CDR3nt: TGCGCCAGCAGCCCTGCGGGAGTAACCGAGACCCAGTACTTC; j_gene: TRBJ2-5; abundance: -; len: 14; v_gene: TRBV5-1; d_gene: TRBD2
CDR3aa: CASSLGLGLAGGADTQYF; CDR3nt: TGTGCCAGCAGCTTAGGCCTGGGGCTAGCGGGAGGGGCAGATACGCAGTATTTT; j_gene: TRBJ2-3; abundance: once; len: 18; v_gene: TRBV13; d_gene: TRBD2
CDR3aa: CASSLRSGSYNEQFF; CDR3nt: TGTGCCAGCAGCTTAAGGAGCGGTTCCTACAATGAGCAGTTCTTC; j_gene: TRBJ2-1; abundance: -; len: 15; v_gene: TRBV7-9; d_gene: -
CDR3aa: CASSESRDTQYF; CDR3nt: TGCGCCAGCAGTGAGTCTCGAGATACGCAGTATTTT; j_gene: TRBJ2-3; abundance: -; len: 12; v_gene: TRBV10-1; d_gene: -
CDR3aa: CASSQGTGTGYQETQYF; CDR3nt: TGCGCCAGCAGCCAAGGGACCGGGACAGGGTATCAAGAGACCCAGTACTTC; j_gene: TRBJ2-5; abundance: -; len: 17; v_gene: TRBV4-1; d_gene: TRBD1
CDR3aa: CASSYQLAGGPRELFF; CDR3nt: TGCGCCAGCAGCTACCAACTAGCGGGAGGGCCCAGGGAGCTGTTTTTT; j_gene: TRBJ2-2; abundance: -; len: 16; v_gene: TRBV5-1; d_gene: TRBD2
CDR3aa: CASSSTGLQSEQYF; CDR3nt: TGTGCCAGCAGCTCTACGGGACTCCAGAGTGAGCAGTACTTC; j_gene: TRBJ2-7; abundance: -; len: 14; v_gene: TRBV7-2; d_gene: -
CDR3aa: CASSDTYEQYF; CDR3nt: TGTGCCAGCAGTGATACATACGAGCAGTACTTC; j_gene: TRBJ2-7; abundance: -; len: 11; v_gene: TRBV2; d_gene: -
CDR3aa: CSVVGEGGYTF; CDR3nt: TGCAGCGTTGTTGGGGAGGGTGGCTACACCTTC; j_gene: TRBJ1-2; abundance: -; len: 11; v_gene: TRBV29-1; d_gene: -
CDR3aa: CASSLGTDYNEQFF; CDR3nt: TGCGCCAGCAGCTTGGGAACGGACTACAATGAGCAGTTCTTC; j_gene: TRBJ2-1; abundance: -; len: 14; v_gene: TRBV5-1; d_gene: -
CDR3aa: CASSPGGENTEAFF; CDR3nt: TGTGCCAGCAGTCCCGGGGGGGAGAACACTGAAGCTTTCTTT; j_gene: TRBJ1-1; abundance: once; len: 14; v_gene: TRBV6-4; d_gene: -
CDR3aa: CASSLGRGYEQYF; CDR3nt: TGTGCCAGCAGTTTAGGGCGGGGCTACGAGCAGTACTTC; j_gene: TRBJ2-7; abundance: -; len: 13; v_gene: TRBV27; d_gene: -
CDR3aa: CASSPLRRETQYF; CDR3nt: TGTGCCAGCAGTCCTCTCCGCCGAGAGACCCAGTACTTC; j_gene: TRBJ2-5; abundance: -; len: 13; v_gene: TRBV7-7; d_gene: -
CDR3aa: CSVRPTGIIEAFF; CDR3nt: TGCAGCGTCCGCCCGACAGGAATAATTGAAGCTTTCTTT; j_gene: TRBJ1-1; abundance: -; len: 13; v_gene: TRBV29-1; d_gene: -
CDR3aa: CASSQGQSGEKLFF; CDR3nt: TGTGCCAGCAGTCAAGGACAGTCGGGCGAAAAACTGTTTTTT; j_gene: TRBJ1-4; abundance: -; len: 14; v_gene: TRBV27; d_gene: -